This is a list of T cell receptor beta chains from one sample in a study of T-cell reconstitution after alpha-beta-depleted transplantation in children. TCRdb re-called the PCR reads through MiXCR, storing one row per CDR3 protein. This sample has 600,000 to 700,000 distinct CDR3 sequences, with 16% found just once. The specimen was PBMCs from the stem cell graft donor, collected from the stem cell graft. The receptor source for this set is a human donor who donated a stem cell graft to a child with acute myeloid leukemia. CDR3s include the opening cysteine and the closing phenylalanine or tryptophan. D genes are given only for firm matches. Only some rows state a clone size, as once, few, many or a class for expanded clones.

>TRBJ2-1|.|TRBV5-1|.
TGCGCCAGCAGCCCCCGTACAGCCGATTCCTACAATGAGCAGTTCTTC
CASSPRTADSYNEQFF
>TRBJ2-7|many|TRBV7-2|.
TGTGCCAGCAGCTTAGCGCTTTACGAGCAGTACTTC
CASSLALYEQYF
>TRBJ1-4|many|TRBV20-1|.
TGCAGTGCTAGGGGGATAGACAGGTCCCTCGCAACTAATGAAAAACTGTTTTTT
CSARGIDRSLATNEKLFF
>TRBJ1-5|many|TRBV20-1|.
TGCAGTGCTAGAAAATACCGGGTGGAGAATCAGCCCCAGCATTTT
CSARKYRVENQPQHF
>TRBJ1-2|.|TRBV20-1|.
TGCAGTGCTATACAGGGATTGGGATTGAACTATGGCTACACCTTC
CSAIQGLGLNYGYTF
>TRBJ1-5|.|TRBV7-2|.
TGTGCCAGCAGCCTTTTCGATGGGACCCAGCCCCAGCATTTT
CASSLFDGTQPQHF
>TRBJ1-2|few|TRBV30|.
TGTGCCACCAGCAGGGGAGAACCTTCTGGCTACACCTTC
CATSRGEPSGYTF
>TRBJ2-1|few|TRBV12-3/TRBV12-4|TRBD2
TGTGCCAGCAGTTTAGGGACTAGCGGGGTCCTCTCCTACAATGAGCAGTTCTTC
CASSLGTSGVLSYNEQFF
>TRBJ1-5|.|TRBV19|.
TGTGCCAGTAGTATAACCGATCAGCCCCAGCATTTT
CASSITDQPQHF
>TRBJ1-1|many|TRBV4-2|.
TGTGCCAGCAGCCAAGAGGGGAGTGAAGCTTTCTTT
CASSQEGSEAFF
>TRBJ2-3|.|TRBV10-3|TRBD2
TGTGCCGTCAGTGAGCCCCCTGGACTAGCGGGGGGGCGGACAGATACGCAGTATTTT
CAVSEPPGLAGGRTDTQYF
>TRBJ2-2|.|TRBV7-2|.
TGTGCCAGCAGCTTAAACCCGAGGGGTCCCGGGGAGCTGTTTTTT
CASSLNPRGPGELFF
>TRBJ2-3|many|TRBV5-1|TRBD1
TGCGCCAGCAGCCACGGACAGGGAACAGATACGCAGTATTTT
CASSHGQGTDTQYF